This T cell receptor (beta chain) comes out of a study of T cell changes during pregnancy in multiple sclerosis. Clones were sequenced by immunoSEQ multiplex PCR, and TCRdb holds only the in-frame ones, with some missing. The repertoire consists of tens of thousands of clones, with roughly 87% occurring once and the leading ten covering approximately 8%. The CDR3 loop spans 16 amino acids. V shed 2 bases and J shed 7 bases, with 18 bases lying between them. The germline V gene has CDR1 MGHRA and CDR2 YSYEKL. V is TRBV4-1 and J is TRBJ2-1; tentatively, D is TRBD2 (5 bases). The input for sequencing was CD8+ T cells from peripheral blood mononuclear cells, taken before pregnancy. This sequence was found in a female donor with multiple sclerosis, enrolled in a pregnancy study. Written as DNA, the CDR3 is TGCGCCAGCAGCCAATATTTCGACGCTCCGGGGAATGAGCAGTTCTTC. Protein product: CASSQYFDAPGNEQFF.